This TCR beta chain was identified in a study of HIV-infected children after antiretroviral therapy interruption. Whole-study context: All children had CD4+ count above 500 and viral load below 50 copies/ml.

With 2 bases clipped from V and 4 bases from J, the junction kept 7 bases outside the gene matches. CDR1 DFQATT and CDR2 SNEGSKA come from the germline V gene (reference sequence). CDR3 size: 14 residues. In this sample, this clonotype turned up a few times. Its antigen is not known. Overall study results and limits: The Gini coefficient of naive CD4+ repertoires rose, returning to baseline by 3 years.

Sample treatment: PENTA 11 planned treatment interruption arm or continuous ART arm. The TCR library was built from RNA with a 3' RACE protocol and unique molecular identifiers. TCRdb re-derived calls from the 3' RACE reads in MiXCR, one entry per CDR3 protein. The data contain 90,000 or so distinct CDR3 sequences, 5.5% to 8.5% of them singletons. The TCR was taken from a pool of human donors with HIV. The chain has TRBV20-1 and TRBJ2-5; 7 bases fit TRBD2. Sequenced material: CD45RA+ CD4+ T cells from PBMCs, pooled from several time points, taken from a donor given antiretroviral therapy, either interrupted or continuous. Subset described: naive CD4+ CD45RA+ CD45RO- T cells. CDR3 coding DNA: TGCAGTGCTAGAAAGCGGGGAGGCGGAGAGACCCAGTACTTC. Translation gives CSARKRGGGETQYF.